These 9 T cell receptor beta chains originate from one sample sequenced in a study of T cells after yellow fever vaccination. One entry per CDR3 protein results from TCRdb running MiXCR on the 5' RACE reads. The top ten hold about 15% of the sample, which has some 670,000 distinct CDR3 sequences, 9% to 15% seen once. The sample consisted of PBMCs, taken on the day of the yellow fever booster vaccination. These receptors came from a man aged 25 to 45 who received the YFV17D yellow fever vaccine.

The gene calls are TRBV6-2 or TRBV6-3 and TRBJ2-7; D possibly corresponds to TRBD2 (6 bases). Germline loops: CDR1 MNHEY, CDR2 SVGEGT. CDR3 size: 15 residues. Trimming took 1 base from V and 3 from J, leaving 13 bases between them. CDR3 protein: CASSYLAGNHYEQYF. The CDR3 DNA follows: TGTGCCAGCAGTTACTTGGCGGGAAACCACTACGAGCAGTACTTC.

The chain joins TRBV5-5 to TRBJ2-7, with D perhaps given as TRBD1 or TRBD2 (5 bases each). The CDR3 runs to 15 residues. V lost 3 bases to trimming and J lost 3 bases, with 16 bases between them. Germline-derived CDR1 and CDR2 are SGHKS and YYEKEE (reference sequence). The CDR3 DNA reads TGTGCCAGCAGCTCCACCCGGGACCCCAGCTACGAGCAGTACTTC. Its translation is CASSSTRDPSYEQYF.

This clonotype was found a few times. The chain couples TRBV12-3 or TRBV12-4 to TRBJ2-5; TRBD1 aligns across 7 bases. The V gene end was trimmed by 7 bases and the J gene end by 7 bases; junction bases not matched to a gene: 12. The CDR3 is made up of 14 amino acids. CDR3 sequence: CASTPQGVGRTQYF. DNA of the CDR3: TGTGCCAGCACCCCCCAGGGGGTGGGACGGACCCAGTACTTC.

This clonotype was picked up a small number of times. The rearrangement joins TRBV7-9 to TRBJ1-1; unclear D gene. V lost 3 bases, J lost 4 bases, and 9 bases lay in between. Germline V gives CDR1 SEHNR, CDR2 FQNEAQ (reference sequence). The CDR3 consists of 13 residues. DNA for the CDR3: TGTGCCAGCAGCTTTGAGGGCGGCACTGAAGCTTTCTTT. As protein: CASSFEGGTEAFF.

The V call is TRBV10-1, the J call TRBJ2-4, with 7 bases lining up with TRBD1. V lost 4 bases, J lost 4 bases, and 1 base stayed unmatched. The germline V gene has CDR1 WNHNN and CDR2 SYGVQD (reference sequence). This CDR3 comprises 13 residues. CDR3 residues: CASSGQGKNIQYF. Here the CDR3 DNA reads TGCGCCAGCAGTGGACAGGGAAAAAACATTCAGTACTTC.

Only a few counts were recorded for this clonotype. V usage is TRBV29-1 and J usage is TRBJ2-2, with D hard to call. CDR1 is SQVTM, CDR2 ANQGSEA, per germline. The germline V and J ends were trimmed by 3 bases and 2 bases, with 10 bases remaining between them. This CDR3 has 14 residues. CDR3 loop: CSVEWAGNTGELFF. The CDR3 DNA reads TGCAGCGTTGAGTGGGCAGGAAACACCGGGGAGCTGTTTTTT.

The chain employs TRBV20-1 and TRBJ2-7, with 7 nucleotides matching TRBD1. V trimming: 5 bases; J trimming: 0 bases; junction bases outside the gene matches: 7. The CDR3 is made up of 14 amino acids. Germline V lookup: CDR1 DFQATT, CDR2 SNEGSKA (reference sequence). The CDR3 reads CSASGQTSSYEQYF. CDR3 bases: TGCAGTGCTTCGGGACAGACGAGCTCCTACGAGCAGTACTTC.

The rearrangement links TRBV7-2 to TRBJ2-1; 10 positions agree with TRBD2. Germline V CDR1 and CDR2: SGHTA, FQGNSA. J lost 2 bases, V lost 7 bases, and 2 bases had no gene match. This CDR3 is built from 14 residues. CDR3 amino acids: CASKRGGTYNEQFF. CDR3 sequence (DNA): TGTGCCAGCAAGCGGGGGGGGACCTACAATGAGCAGTTCTTC.

This clonotype showed up just a few times. The chain recombines TRBV6-1 with TRBJ2-2; 11 nucleotides line up with TRBD2. Germline-derived CDR1 and CDR2 are MNHNS and SASEGT. The CDR3 loop spans 18 amino acids. With V trimmed by 7 bases and J by 2 bases, 12 bases remained unmatched. The CDR3 loop is CASTQPGLAALNTGELFF. CDR3 DNA sequence: TGTGCCAGCACCCAACCGGGACTAGCGGCCCTAAACACCGGGGAGCTGTTTTTT.